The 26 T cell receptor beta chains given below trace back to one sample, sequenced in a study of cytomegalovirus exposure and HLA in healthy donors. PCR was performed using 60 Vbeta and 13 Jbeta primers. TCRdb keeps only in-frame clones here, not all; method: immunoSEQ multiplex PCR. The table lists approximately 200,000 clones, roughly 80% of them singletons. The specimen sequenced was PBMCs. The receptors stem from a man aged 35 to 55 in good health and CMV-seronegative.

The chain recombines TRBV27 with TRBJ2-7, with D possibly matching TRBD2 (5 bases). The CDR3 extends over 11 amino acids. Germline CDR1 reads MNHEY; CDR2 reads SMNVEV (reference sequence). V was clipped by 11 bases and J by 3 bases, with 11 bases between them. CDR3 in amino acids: CAVGEYYEQYF. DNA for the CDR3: TGTGCCGTCGGGGAATACTACGAGCAGTACTTC.

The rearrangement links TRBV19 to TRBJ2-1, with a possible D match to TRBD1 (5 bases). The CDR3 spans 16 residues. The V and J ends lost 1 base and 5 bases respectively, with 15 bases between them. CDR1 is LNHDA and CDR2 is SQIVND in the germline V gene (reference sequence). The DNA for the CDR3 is TGTGCCAGTAGTATAGGGCCGGGTACAGGCCACAATGAGCAGTTCTTC. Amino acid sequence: CASSIGPGTGHNEQFF. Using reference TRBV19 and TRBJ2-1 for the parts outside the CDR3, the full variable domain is DGGITQSPKYLFRKEGQNVTLSCEQNLNHDAMYWYRQDPGQGLRLIYYSQIVNDFQKGDIAEGYSVSREKKESFPLTVTSAQKNPTAFYLCASSIGPGTGHNEQFFGPGTRLTVL.

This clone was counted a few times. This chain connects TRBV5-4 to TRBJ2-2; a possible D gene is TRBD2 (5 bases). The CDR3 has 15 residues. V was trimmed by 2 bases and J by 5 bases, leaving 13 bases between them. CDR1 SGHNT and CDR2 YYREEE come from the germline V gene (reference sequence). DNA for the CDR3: TGTGCCAGCAGCTTTCCCCTTTCGGGAACCGGGGAGCTGTTTTTT. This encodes CASSFPLSGTGELFF.

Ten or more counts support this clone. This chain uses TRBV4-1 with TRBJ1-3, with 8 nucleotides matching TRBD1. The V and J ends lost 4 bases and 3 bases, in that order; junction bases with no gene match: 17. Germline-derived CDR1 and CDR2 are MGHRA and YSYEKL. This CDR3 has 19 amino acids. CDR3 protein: CASSRTPGRDRRLGNTIYF. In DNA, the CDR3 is TGCGCCAGCAGCCGAACCCCGGGCCGGGACAGGAGACTTGGAAACACCATATATTTT.

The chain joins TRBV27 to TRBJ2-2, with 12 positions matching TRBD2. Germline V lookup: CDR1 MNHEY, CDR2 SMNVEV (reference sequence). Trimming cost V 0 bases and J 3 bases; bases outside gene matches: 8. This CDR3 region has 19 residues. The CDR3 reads CASSLSGLAGGRDTGELFF. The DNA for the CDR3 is TGTGCCAGCAGTTTATCAGGGCTAGCGGGAGGGCGAGACACCGGGGAGCTGTTTTTT.

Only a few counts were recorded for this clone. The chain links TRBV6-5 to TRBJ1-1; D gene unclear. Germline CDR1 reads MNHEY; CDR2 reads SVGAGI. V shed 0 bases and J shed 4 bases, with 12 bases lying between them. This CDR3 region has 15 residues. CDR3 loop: CASSYSPQIFTEAFF. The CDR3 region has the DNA TGTGCCAGCAGTTACTCCCCACAGATTTTCACTGAAGCTTTCTTT.

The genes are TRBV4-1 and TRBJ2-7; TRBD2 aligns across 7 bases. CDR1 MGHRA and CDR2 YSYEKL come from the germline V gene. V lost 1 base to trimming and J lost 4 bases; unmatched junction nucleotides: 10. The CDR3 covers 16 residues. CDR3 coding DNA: TGCGCCAGCAGCCAAGCAGGAGGGCTAGCGGAGTACGAGCAGTACTTC. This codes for CASSQAGGLAEYEQYF.

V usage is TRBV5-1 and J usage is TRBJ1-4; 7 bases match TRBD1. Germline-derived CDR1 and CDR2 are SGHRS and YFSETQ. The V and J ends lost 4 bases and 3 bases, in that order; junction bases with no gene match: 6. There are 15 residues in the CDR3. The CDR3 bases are TGCGCCAGCAGCCCCTGGCAGGGGGCTAATGAAAAACTGTTTTTT. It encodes CASSPWQGANEKLFF.

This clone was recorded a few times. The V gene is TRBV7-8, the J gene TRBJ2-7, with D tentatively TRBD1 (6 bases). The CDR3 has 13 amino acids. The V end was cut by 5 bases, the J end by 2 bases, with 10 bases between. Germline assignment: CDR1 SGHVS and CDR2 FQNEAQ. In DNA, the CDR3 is TGTGCCAGCAGCCCTGGACAGACCTACGAGCAGTACTTC. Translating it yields CASSPGQTYEQYF.

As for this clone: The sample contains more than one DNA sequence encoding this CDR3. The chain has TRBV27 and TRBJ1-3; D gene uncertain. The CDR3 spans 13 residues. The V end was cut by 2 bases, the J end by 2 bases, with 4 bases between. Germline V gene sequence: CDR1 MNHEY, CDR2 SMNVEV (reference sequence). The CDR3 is CASSLGPGNTIYF. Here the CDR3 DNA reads TGTGCCAGCAGTTTAGGCCCTGGAAACACCATATATTTT.

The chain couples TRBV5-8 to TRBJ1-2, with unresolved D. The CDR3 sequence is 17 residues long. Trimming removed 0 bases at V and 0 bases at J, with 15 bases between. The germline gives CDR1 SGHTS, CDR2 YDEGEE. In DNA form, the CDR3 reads TGTGCCAGCAGCTTGGGACTGTCGACGGTCTCTAACTATGGCTACACCTTC. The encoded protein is CASSLGLSTVSNYGYTF.

The CDR3 nucleotides are TGTGCCAGCAGCTTATTGCAGGGTCGTAGGGAAAAACTGTTTTTT. Protein: CASSLLQGRREKLFF. The rearrangement joins TRBV7-9 to TRBJ1-4, with a tentative D call TRBD1 (5 bases). The CDR3 spans 15 residues. CDR1 and CDR2 from the germline V gene are SEHNR and FQNEAQ (reference sequence). V was clipped by 2 bases and J by 8 bases, with 15 bases between them.

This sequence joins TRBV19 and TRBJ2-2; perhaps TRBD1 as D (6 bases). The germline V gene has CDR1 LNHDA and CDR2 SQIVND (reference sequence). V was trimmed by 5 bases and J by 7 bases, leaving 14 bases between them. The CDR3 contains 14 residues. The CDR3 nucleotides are TGTGCCAGTAGTCCTGCAGGGGCGGGCGGGGAGCTGTTTTTT. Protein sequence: CASSPAGAGGELFF.

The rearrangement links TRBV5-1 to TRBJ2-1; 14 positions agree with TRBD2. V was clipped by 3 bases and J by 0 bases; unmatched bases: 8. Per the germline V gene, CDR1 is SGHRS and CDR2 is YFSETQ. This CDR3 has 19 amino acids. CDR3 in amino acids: CASSSGLAGGLSSYNEQFF. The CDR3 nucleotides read TGCGCCAGCAGCTCCGGACTAGCGGGGGGCTTAAGCTCCTACAATGAGCAGTTCTTC.

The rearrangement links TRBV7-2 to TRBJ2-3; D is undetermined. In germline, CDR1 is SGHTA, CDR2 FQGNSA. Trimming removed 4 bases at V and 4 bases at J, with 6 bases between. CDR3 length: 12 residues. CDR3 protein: CASSSEADTQYF. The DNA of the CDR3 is TGTGCCAGCAGCTCAGAGGCAGATACGCAGTATTTT. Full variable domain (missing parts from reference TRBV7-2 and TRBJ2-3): GAGVSQSPSNKVTEKGKDVELRCDPISGHTALYWYRQSLGQGLEFLIYFQGNSAPDKSGLPSDRFSAERTGGSVSTLTIQRTQQEDSAVYLCASSSEADTQYFGPGTRLTVL.

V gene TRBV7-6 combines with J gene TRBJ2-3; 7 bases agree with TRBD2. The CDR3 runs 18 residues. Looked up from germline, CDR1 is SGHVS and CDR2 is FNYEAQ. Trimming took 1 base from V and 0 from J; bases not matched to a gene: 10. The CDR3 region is CASSLEGGAGMSTDTQYF. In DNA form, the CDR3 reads TGTGCCAGCAGCTTAGAGGGAGGAGCGGGGATGAGCACAGATACGCAGTATTTT.

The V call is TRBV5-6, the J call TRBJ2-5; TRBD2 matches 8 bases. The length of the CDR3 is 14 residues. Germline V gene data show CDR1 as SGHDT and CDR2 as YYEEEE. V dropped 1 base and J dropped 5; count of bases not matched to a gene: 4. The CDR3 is CASSLWTGGETQYF. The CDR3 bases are TGTGCCAGCAGCTTGTGGACGGGGGGGGAGACCCAGTACTTC.

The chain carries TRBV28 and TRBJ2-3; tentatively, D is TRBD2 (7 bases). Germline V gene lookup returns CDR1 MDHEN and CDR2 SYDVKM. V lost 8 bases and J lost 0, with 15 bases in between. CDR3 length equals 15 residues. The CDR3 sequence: CASRRGGWSTDTQYF. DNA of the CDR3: TGTGCCAGCCGTAGGGGGGGTTGGAGCACAGATACGCAGTATTTT. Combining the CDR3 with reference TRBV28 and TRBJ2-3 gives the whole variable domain DVKVTQSSRYLVKRTGEKVFLECVQDMDHENMFWYRQDPGLGLRLIYFSYDVKMKEKGDIPEGYSVSREKKERFSLILESASTNQTSMYLCASRRGGWSTDTQYFGPGTRLTVL.

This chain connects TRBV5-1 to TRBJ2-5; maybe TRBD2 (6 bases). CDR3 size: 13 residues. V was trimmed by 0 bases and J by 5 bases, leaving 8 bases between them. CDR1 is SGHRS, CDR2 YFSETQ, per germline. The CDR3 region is CASSLGAGETQYF. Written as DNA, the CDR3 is TGCGCCAGCAGCTTGGGGGCGGGGGAGACCCAGTACTTC.

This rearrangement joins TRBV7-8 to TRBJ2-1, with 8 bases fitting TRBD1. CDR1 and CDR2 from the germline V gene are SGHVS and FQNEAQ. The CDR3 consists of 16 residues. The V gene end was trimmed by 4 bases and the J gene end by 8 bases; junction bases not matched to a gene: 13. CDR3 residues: CASSYLMRQGYDEQFF. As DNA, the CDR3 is TGTGCCAGCAGCTACCTTATGAGACAGGGGTACGATGAGCAGTTCTTC.

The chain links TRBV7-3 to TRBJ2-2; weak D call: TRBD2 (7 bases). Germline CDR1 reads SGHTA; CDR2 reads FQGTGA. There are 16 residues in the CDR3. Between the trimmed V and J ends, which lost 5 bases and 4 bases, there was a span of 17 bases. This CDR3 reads CASSPLGGQTTGELFF. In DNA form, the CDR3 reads TGTGCCAGCAGCCCTTTGGGGGGGCAAACCACCGGGGAGCTGTTTTTT. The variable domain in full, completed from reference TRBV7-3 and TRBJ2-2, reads GAGVSQTPSNKVTEKGKYVELRCDPISGHTALYWYRQSLGQGPEFLIYFQGTGAADDSGLPNDRFFAVRPEGSVSTLKIQRTERGDSAVYLCASSPLGGQTTGELFFGEGSRLTVL.

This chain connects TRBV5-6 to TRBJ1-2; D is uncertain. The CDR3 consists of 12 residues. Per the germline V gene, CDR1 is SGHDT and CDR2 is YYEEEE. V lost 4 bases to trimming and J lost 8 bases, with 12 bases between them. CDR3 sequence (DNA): TGTGCCAGCAGCACGAACCCAACAGGCTACACCTTC. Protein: CASSTNPTGYTF.

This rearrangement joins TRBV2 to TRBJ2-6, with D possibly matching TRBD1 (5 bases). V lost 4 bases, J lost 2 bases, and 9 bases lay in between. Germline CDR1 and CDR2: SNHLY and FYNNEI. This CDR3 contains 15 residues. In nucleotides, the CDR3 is TGTGCCAGCAGTGCTCAGGGTACTGGGGCCAACGTCCTGACTTTC. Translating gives CASSAQGTGANVLTF.

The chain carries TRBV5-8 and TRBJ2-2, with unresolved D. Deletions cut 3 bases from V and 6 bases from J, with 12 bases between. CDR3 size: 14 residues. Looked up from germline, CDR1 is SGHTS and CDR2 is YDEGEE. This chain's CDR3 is CASSSTPGPGELFF. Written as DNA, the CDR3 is TGTGCCAGCAGCTCCACCCCAGGCCCCGGGGAGCTGTTTTTT.

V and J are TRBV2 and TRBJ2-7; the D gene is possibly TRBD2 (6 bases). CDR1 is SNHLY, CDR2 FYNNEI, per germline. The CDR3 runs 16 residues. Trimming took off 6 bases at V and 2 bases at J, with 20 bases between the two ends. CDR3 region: CASRALPSEITYEQYF. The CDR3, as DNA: TGTGCCAGCAGGGCTCTACCTAGCGAAATTACCTACGAGCAGTACTTC.

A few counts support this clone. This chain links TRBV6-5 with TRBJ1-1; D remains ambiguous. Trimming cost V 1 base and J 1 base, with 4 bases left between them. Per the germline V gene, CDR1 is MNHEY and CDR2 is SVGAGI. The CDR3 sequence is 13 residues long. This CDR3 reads CASSYYGNTEAFF. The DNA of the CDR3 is TGTGCCAGCAGTTACTACGGGAACACTGAAGCTTTCTTT.